What follows are 16 T cell receptor beta chains derived from one specimen sequenced in a study of blood T cell repertoires in COVID-19. Sequencing used immunoSEQ multiplex PCR; TCRdb keeps in-frame clones, though not all of them. The sample has approximately 71,000 clones; just over 85% are singletons. What was sequenced was peripheral blood. The receptors here all came from a human donor in a cohort sampled during active COVID-19.

V usage is TRBV5-4 and J usage is TRBJ2-7, with 9 bases lining up with TRBD1. Germline V lookup: CDR1 SGHNT, CDR2 YYREEE (reference sequence). The CDR3 consists of 13 residues. The CDR3 DNA sequence: TGTGCTCTAAGCAGGGACAGGGTGCACGAGCAGTACTTC. Residues: CALSRDRVHEQYF.

This chain uses TRBV6-2 or TRBV6-3 with TRBJ2-3; 12 bases map to TRBD2. The CDR3 has 16 amino acids. CDR1 is MNHEY, CDR2 SVGEGT, per germline. V lost 6 bases to trimming and J lost 9 bases; unmatched junction nucleotides: 13. The CDR3 loop reads CASSHRGGTSGRTQYF. CDR3 DNA sequence: TGTGCCAGCAGCCACCGAGGGGGGACTAGCGGGCGGACGCAGTATTTT.

This rearrangement joins TRBV28 to TRBJ1-2, with D perhaps matching TRBD1 (6 bases). With 10 bases removed from V and 2 bases from J, the gap between germline ends came to 17 bases. This CDR3 has 14 amino acids. The germline V gene has CDR1 MDHEN and CDR2 SYDVKM. CDR3 protein: CATRAGGDNYGYTF. Written as DNA, the CDR3 is TGTGCCACGAGGGCGGGGGGCGACAACTATGGCTACACCTTC.

The rearrangement uses TRBV25-1 and TRBJ1-1; 8 nucleotides align to TRBD1. The V gene end was trimmed by 4 bases and the J gene end by 1 base; junction bases not matched to a gene: 5. The CDR3 consists of 15 residues. Germline V gene lookup returns CDR1 MGHDK and CDR2 SYGVNS. The CDR3 here is CASSALTGGNTEAFF. Here the CDR3 DNA reads TGTGCCAGCAGTGCGCTTACAGGGGGGAACACTGAAGCTTTCTTT.

The CDR3 coding sequence is TGTGCCAGCAGCGTAGCAACAGCCAAGAACACTGAAGCTTTCTTT. It encodes CASSVATAKNTEAFF. The chain uses TRBV9 and TRBJ1-1; no clear D gene. Germline assignment: CDR1 SGDLS and CDR2 YYNGEE. This CDR3 has 15 residues. Between the trimmed V and J ends, which lost 0 bases and 1 base, there was a span of 10 bases.

In regard to this clone: Other DNA sequences from this sample encode an identical CDR3 as well. V and J are TRBV5-1 and TRBJ1-5; the D is unclear. CDR1 and CDR2 (germline): SGHRS, YFSETQ. The CDR3 is made up of 13 amino acids. The V and J ends lost 1 base and 4 bases respectively, with 6 bases between them. The CDR3 DNA reads TGCGCCAGCAGCTTGTCGGGAAATCAGCCCCAGCATTTT. This encodes CASSLSGNQPQHF.

V usage is TRBV5-4 and J usage is TRBJ2-1; a weak D match, TRBD2 (6 bases). The CDR3 sequence is 15 residues long. Germline-derived CDR1 and CDR2 are SGHNT and YYREEE (reference sequence). The ends were cut back, 3 bases at V and 7 bases at J, with 17 bases in the middle. CDR3 nucleotides: TGTGCCAGCAGCTCCGGGACTCTTGCCGTGAATGAGCAGTTCTTC. This encodes CASSSGTLAVNEQFF. Drawing the rest from reference TRBV5-4 and TRBJ2-1, the complete variable domain is ETGVTQSPTHLIKTRGQQVTLRCSSQSGHNTVSWYQQALGQGPQFIFQYYREEENGRGNFPPRFSGLQFPNYSSELNVNALELDDSALYLCASSSGTLAVNEQFFGPGTRLTVL.

J is TRBJ2-7 and V is TRBV25-1; 9 nucleotides line up with TRBD1. V lost 6 bases and J lost 7; bases outside the gene matches: 10. The CDR3 is 14 residues long. Germline CDR1 and CDR2: MGHDK and SYGVNS. CDR3 sequence: CASRPGQGLGEQYF. CDR3 DNA sequence: TGTGCCAGCAGGCCGGGACAGGGTCTGGGAGAGCAGTACTTC.

This chain joins TRBV4-2 and TRBJ2-1; a weak D match, TRBD2 (7 bases). CDR1 and CDR2 from the germline V gene are LGHNA and YNFKEQ. The CDR3 contains 15 residues. V was shortened by 1 base and J by 5 bases, with 12 bases between the two germline ends. The chain's CDR3 is CASSQGGGLDNEQFF. The CDR3 DNA follows: TGTGCCAGCAGCCAAGGCGGGGGCCTTGACAATGAGCAGTTCTTC.

This clone appeared a single time. The J gene is TRBJ1-5, the V gene TRBV30, with 7 bases matching TRBD1. Germline-derived CDR1 and CDR2 are GTSNPN and SVGIG (reference sequence). The CDR3 covers 14 residues. V gave up 1 base and J gave up 6 bases; unmatched junction bases: 6. CDR3 sequence: CAWSGGQRGQPQHF. CDR3 sequence (DNA): TGTGCCTGGAGTGGGGGACAGAGGGGTCAGCCCCAGCATTTT.

The chain has TRBV5-1 and TRBJ2-6, with D perhaps TRBD1 (6 bases). Per germline, CDR1 SGHRS and CDR2 YFSETQ. There are 15 residues in the CDR3. Trimming pared 0 bases from V and 4 bases from J, leaving 8 bases between. The DNA of the CDR3 is TGCGCCAGCAGCTTGGAGGGGGAGGGGGCCAACGTCCTGACTTTC. Amino acids: CASSLEGEGANVLTF.

The chain couples TRBV6-4 to TRBJ1-6; 9 nucleotides match TRBD1. The CDR3 contains 14 residues. CDR1 is MRHNA, CDR2 SNTAGT, per germline. V gave up 6 bases and J gave up 7 bases; unmatched junction bases: 4. The DNA for the CDR3 is TGTGCCAGCAGACCGGGACAGGGCAATTCACCCCTCCACTTT. It yields the protein CASRPGQGNSPLHF.

The chain recombines TRBV28 with TRBJ2-5; TRBD2 matches 8 bases. Germline CDR1 and CDR2: MDHEN and SYDVKM. Trimming at V came to 6 bases and at J to 5 bases, leaving 8 bases not matched to a gene. This CDR3 contains 14 residues. CDR3 nucleotides: TGTGCCAGCAGGCTAGCGGGCACGGAGGAGACCCAGTACTTC. Protein product: CASRLAGTEETQYF.

The chain links TRBV9 to TRBJ2-3; 9 bases are shared with TRBD2. Germline CDR1 SGDLS, CDR2 YYNGEE. CDR3 length: 16 residues. V trimming: 0 bases; J trimming: 1 base; junction bases outside the gene matches: 3. The CDR3 region is CASSVGASGGTDTQYF. DNA for the CDR3: TGTGCCAGCAGCGTAGGGGCTAGCGGGGGCACAGATACGCAGTATTTT.

The V gene is TRBV7-9, the J gene TRBJ2-1; 8 bases agree with TRBD1. Losses at the gene ends were 5 bases for V and 5 bases for J; bases not matched to a gene: 14. The CDR3 has 17 residues. The germline V gene encodes CDR1 SEHNR and CDR2 FQNEAQ (reference sequence). The DNA for the CDR3 is TGTGCCAGCAGCCCCCCCTTCAAGACAGGGGTACACAATGAGCAGTTCTTC. As protein: CASSPPFKTGVHNEQFF.

DNA for the CDR3: TGTGCCAGCTCACCGGTCGGGACTAGCGGGAGTCCCGGGGAGCTGTTTTTT. Translation: CASSPVGTSGSPGELFF. This chain joins TRBV18 and TRBJ2-2, with TRBD2 matching 14 bases. The germline gives CDR1 KGHSH, CDR2 LQKENI. The CDR3 has 17 residues. Trimming at V came to 3 bases and at J to 6 bases, leaving 6 bases not matched to a gene.